What follows is one TCR beta chain and its context. Its antigen is as yet unknown. This entry belongs to a study of T-cell reconstitution after alpha-beta-depleted transplantation in children. The study's findings and limits: Several hundred expanded graft clones reportedly were the source of alpha-beta T cells about two months after transplant.

V was shortened by 2 bases and J by 5 bases, with 5 bases between the two germline ends. This CDR3 comprises 12 residues. Germline V gene data show CDR1 as MNHNS and CDR2 as SASEGT. Unique molecular identifiers featured in how the TCRbeta library was prepared. In TCRdb, the PCR reads were re-called with MiXCR into one record per CDR3 protein. The data contain some 110,000 distinct CDR3 sequences, 10% of them singletons. The source of this sequence is a boy younger than 10 with acute lymphoblastic leukemia, due to receive a stem cell transplant. The V gene is TRBV6-1, the J gene TRBJ2-3; unclear D gene. The sequencing used PBMCs, collected before TCRalphabeta/CD19-depleted stem cell transplant. DNA for the CDR3: TGTGCCAGCAGTGAATACGGAGATACGCAGTATTTT. Protein sequence: CASSEYGDTQYF.